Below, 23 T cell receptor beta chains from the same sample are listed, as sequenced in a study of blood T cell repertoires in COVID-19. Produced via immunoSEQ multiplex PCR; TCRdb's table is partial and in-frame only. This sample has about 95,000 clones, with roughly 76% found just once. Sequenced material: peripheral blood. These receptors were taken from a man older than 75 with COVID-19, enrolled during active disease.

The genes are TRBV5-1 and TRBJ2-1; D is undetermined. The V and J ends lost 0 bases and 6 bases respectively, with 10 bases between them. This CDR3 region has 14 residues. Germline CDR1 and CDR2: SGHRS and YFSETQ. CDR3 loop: CASSLDVRSNEQFF. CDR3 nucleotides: TGCGCCAGCAGCTTGGACGTCAGGTCCAATGAGCAGTTCTTC. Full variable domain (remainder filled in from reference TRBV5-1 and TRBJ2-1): KAGVTQTPRYLIKTRGQQVTLSCSPISGHRSVSWYQQTPGQGLQFLFEYFSETQRNKGNFPGRFSGRQFSNSRSEMNVSTLELGDSALYLCASSLDVRSNEQFFGPGTRLTVL.

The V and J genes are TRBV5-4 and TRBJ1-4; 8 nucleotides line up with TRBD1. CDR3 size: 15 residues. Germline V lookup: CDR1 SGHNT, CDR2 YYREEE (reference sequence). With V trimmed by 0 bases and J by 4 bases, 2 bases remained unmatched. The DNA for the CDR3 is TGTGCCAGCAGCTTGGTTGACAGGGGTAATGAAAAACTGTTTTTT. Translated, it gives CASSLVDRGNEKLFF.

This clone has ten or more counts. CDR3 nucleotides: TGTGCCAGCAGTTTGCAGGGGTATAATTCACCCCTCCACTTT. Translating gives CASSLQGYNSPLHF. The rearrangement uses TRBV28 and TRBJ1-6, with D perhaps TRBD1 (6 bases). Germline CDR1 reads MDHEN; CDR2 reads SYDVKM. The V and J ends lost 3 bases and 4 bases respectively, with 7 bases between them. CDR3 length: 14 residues.

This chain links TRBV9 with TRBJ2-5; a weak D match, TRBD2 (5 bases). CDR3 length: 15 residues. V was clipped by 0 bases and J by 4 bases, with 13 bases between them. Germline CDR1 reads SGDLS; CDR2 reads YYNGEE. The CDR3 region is CASSVGPGVRETQYF. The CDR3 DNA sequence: TGTGCCAGCAGCGTAGGCCCCGGGGTAAGAGAGACCCAGTACTTC.

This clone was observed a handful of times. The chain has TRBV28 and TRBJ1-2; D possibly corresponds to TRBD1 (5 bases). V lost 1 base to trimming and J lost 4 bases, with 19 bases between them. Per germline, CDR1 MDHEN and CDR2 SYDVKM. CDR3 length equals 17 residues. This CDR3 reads CASSLLSADTPFYGYTF. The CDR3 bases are TGTGCCAGCAGTTTATTGAGTGCGGACACCCCTTTCTATGGCTACACCTTC.

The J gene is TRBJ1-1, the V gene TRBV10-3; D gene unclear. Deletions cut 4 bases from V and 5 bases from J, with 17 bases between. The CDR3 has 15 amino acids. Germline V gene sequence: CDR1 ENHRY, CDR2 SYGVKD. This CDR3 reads CAISGLKAGNTEAFF. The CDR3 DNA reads TGTGCCATCAGTGGGCTTAAGGCGGGGAATACTGAAGCTTTCTTT.

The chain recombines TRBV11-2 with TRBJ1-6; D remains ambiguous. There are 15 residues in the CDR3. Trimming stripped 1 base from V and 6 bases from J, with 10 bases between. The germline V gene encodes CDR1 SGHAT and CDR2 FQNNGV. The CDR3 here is CASSLVPWANSPLHF. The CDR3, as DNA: TGTGCCAGCAGCTTAGTCCCATGGGCTAATTCACCCCTCCACTTT.

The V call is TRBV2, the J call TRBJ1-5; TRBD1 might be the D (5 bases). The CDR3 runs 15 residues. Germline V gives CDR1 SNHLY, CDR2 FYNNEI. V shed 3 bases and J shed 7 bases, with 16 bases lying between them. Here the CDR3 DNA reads TGTGCCAGCAGTGAGATCGGCAGGGAGGACCAGCCCCAGCATTTT. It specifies CASSEIGREDQPQHF.

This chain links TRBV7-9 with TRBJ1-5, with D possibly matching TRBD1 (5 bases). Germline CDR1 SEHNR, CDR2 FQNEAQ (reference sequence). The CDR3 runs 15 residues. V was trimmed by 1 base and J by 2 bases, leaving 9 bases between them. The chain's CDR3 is CASSLGGGGNQPQHF. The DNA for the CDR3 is TGTGCCAGCAGCTTAGGGGGGGGTGGCAATCAGCCCCAGCATTTT.

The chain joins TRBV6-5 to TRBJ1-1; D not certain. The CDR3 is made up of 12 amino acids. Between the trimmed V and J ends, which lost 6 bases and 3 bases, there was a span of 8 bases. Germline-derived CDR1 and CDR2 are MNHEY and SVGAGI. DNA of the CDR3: TGTGCCAGCAGGCGCGGGGACACTGAAGCTTTCTTT. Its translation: CASRRGDTEAFF.

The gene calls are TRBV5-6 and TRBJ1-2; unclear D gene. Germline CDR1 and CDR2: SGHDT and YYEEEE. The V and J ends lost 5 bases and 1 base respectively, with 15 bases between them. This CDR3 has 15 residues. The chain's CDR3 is CASSKRESFNYGYTF. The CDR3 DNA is TGTGCCAGCAGTAAGAGGGAATCTTTTAACTATGGCTACACCTTC.

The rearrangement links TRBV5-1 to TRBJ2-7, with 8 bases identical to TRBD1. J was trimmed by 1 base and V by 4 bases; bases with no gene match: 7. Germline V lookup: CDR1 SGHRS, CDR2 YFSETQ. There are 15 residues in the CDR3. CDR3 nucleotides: TGCGCCAGCAGCCCCGCCGGGACAGGTTCCTACGAGCAGTACTTC. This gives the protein CASSPAGTGSYEQYF. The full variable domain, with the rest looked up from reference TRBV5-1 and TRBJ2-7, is KAGVTQTPRYLIKTRGQQVTLSCSPISGHRSVSWYQQTPGQGLQFLFEYFSETQRNKGNFPGRFSGRQFSNSRSEMNVSTLELGDSALYLCASSPAGTGSYEQYFGPGTRLTVT.

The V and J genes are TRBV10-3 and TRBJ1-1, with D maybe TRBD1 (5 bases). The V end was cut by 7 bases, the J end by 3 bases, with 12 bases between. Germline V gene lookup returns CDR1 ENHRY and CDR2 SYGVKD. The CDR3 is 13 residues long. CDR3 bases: TGTGCCATCAAAACAGGCGGGGACACTGAAGCTTTCTTT. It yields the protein CAIKTGGDTEAFF.

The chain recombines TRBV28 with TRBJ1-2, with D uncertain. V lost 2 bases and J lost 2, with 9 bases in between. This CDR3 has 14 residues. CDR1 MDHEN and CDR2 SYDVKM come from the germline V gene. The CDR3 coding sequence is TGTGCCAGCAGTTTAATTCAGGTCAACTATGGCTACACCTTC. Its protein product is CASSLIQVNYGYTF.

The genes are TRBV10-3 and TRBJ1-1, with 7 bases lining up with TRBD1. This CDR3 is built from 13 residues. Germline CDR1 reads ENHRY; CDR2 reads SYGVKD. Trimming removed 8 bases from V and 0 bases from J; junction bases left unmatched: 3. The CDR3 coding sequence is TGTGCCATCCGACAGGGCATGAACACTGAAGCTTTCTTT. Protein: CAIRQGMNTEAFF.

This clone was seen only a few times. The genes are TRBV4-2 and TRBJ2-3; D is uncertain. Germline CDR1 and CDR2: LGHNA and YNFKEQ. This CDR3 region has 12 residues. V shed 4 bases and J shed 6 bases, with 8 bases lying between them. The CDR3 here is CASSPFRDTQYF. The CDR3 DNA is TGTGCCAGCAGCCCTTTTCGGGATACGCAGTATTTT.

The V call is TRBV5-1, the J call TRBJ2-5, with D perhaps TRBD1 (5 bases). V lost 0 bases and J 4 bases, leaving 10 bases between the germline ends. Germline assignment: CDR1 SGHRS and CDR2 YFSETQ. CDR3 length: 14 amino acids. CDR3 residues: CASSLVQEGETQYF. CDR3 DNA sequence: TGCGCCAGCAGCTTGGTACAGGAAGGAGAGACCCAGTACTTC.

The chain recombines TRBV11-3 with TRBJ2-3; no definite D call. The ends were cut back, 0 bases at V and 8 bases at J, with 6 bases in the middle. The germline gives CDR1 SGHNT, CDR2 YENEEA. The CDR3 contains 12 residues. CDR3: CASSLDSGTQYF. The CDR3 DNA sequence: TGTGCCAGCAGCTTAGATTCCGGTACGCAGTATTTT. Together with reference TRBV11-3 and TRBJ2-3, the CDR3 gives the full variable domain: EAGVVQSPRYKIIEKKQPVAFWCNPISGHNTLYWYLQNLGQGPELLIRYENEEAVDDSQLPKDRFSAERLKGVDSTLKIQPAELGDSAVYLCASSLDSGTQYFGPGTRLTVL.

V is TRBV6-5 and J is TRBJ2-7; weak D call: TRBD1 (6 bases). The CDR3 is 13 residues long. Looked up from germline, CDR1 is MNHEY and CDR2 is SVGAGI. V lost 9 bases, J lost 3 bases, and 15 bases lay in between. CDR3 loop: CASSLTGIYEQYF. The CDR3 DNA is TGTGCCAGTAGTCTTACAGGGATCTACGAGCAGTACTTC.

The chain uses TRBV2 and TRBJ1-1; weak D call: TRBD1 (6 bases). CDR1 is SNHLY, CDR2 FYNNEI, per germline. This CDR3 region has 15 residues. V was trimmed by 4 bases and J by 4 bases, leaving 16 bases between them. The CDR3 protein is CASSVFKGGGTEAFF. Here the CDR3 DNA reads TGTGCCAGCAGTGTATTCAAAGGGGGGGGCACTGAAGCTTTCTTT.

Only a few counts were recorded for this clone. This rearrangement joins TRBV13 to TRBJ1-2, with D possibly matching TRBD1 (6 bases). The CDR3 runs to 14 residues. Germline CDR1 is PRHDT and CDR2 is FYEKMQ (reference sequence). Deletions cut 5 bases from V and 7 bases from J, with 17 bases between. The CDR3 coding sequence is TGTGCCAGCAGCCTAACAGGGCGCGCGTCTGGCTACACCTTC. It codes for CASSLTGRASGYTF.

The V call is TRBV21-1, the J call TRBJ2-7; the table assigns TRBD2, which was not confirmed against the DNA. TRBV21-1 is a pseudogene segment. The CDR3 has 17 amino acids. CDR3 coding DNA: TGTGCCAGCAGCAAAGCGAAGAGAGGGAAGGGTCCCTACGAGCAGTACTTC. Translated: CASSKAKRGKGPYEQYF.

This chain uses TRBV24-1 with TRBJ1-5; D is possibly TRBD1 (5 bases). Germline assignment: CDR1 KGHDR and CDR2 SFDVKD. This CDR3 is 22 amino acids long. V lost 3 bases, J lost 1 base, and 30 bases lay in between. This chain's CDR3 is CATSDVVRQCKGNQGSNQPQHF. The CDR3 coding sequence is TGTGCCACCAGTGATGTCGTACGGCAGTGTAAGGGGAACCAGGGAAGCAATCAGCCCCAGCATTTT.